Reported below is one T cell receptor beta chain. The target antigen is unknown. This sample is part of a study of T cell responses to AZD1222 COVID-19 vaccine. Whole-study findings and limits: Nearly half of spike-specific TCRs reportedly target variant regions that are unmutated in the B.1.351 and B.1.1.7 variants.

The data were produced by immunoSEQ multiplex PCR, yet TCRdb's version contains in-frame clones alone and is incomplete. The sample carries about 99,000 clones, 87% recorded once. Germline CDR1 and CDR2: SNHLY and FYNNEI. The CDR3 runs 15 residues. V trimming: 5 bases; J trimming: 6 bases; junction bases outside the gene matches: 7. The chain couples TRBV2 to TRBJ1-5; 10 bases map to TRBD1. This TCR was recovered from an adult in good health. Source: peripheral blood, taken on day 0 of AZD1222 vaccination. CDR3 nucleotide sequence: TGTGCCAGCAGTATGGGACAGGGGTGGGGTCAGCCCCAGCATTTT. Its protein product is CASSMGQGWGQPQHF.